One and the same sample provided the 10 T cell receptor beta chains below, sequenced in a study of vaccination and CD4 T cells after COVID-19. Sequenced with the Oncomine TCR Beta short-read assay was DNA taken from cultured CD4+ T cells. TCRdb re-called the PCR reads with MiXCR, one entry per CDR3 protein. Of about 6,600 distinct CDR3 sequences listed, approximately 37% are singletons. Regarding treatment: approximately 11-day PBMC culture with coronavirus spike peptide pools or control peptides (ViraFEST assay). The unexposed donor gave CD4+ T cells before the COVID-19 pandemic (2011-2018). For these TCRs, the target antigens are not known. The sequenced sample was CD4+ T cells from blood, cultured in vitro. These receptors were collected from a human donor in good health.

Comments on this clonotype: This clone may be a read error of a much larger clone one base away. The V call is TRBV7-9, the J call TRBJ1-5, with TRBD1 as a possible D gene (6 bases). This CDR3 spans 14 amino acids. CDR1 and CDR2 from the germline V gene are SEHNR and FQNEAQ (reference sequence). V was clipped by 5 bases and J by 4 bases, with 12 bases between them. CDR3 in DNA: TGTGCCAGCAGCCTCGACAGGAGTAATCAGCCCCAGCATTTT. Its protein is CASSLDRSNQPQHF.

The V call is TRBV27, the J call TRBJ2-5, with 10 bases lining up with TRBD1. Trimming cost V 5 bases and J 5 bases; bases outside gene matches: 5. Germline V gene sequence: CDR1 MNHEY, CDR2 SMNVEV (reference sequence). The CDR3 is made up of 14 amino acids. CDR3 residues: CASSDRGPLETQYF. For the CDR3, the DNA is TGTGCCAGCAGTGACAGGGGGCCGTTGGAGACCCAGTACTTC.

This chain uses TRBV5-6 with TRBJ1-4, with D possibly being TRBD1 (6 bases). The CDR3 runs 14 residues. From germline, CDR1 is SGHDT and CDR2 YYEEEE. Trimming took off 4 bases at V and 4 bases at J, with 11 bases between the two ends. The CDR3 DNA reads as TGTGCCAGCAGCACCGGGGGCATTAATGAAAAACTGTTTTTT. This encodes CASSTGGINEKLFF. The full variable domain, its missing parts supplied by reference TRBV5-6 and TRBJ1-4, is DAGVTQSPTHLIKTRGQQVTLRCSPKSGHDTVSWYQQALGQGPQFIFQYYEEEERQRGNFPDRFSGHQFPNYSSELNVNALLLGDSALYLCASSTGGINEKLFFGSGTQLSVL.

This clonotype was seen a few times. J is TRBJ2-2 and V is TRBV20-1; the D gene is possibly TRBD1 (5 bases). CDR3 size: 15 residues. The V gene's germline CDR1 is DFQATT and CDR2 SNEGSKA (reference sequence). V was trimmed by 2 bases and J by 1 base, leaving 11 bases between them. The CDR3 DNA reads TGCAGTGCTAGACCCCCGCAGGGGAACACCGGGGAGCTGTTTTTT. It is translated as CSARPPQGNTGELFF.

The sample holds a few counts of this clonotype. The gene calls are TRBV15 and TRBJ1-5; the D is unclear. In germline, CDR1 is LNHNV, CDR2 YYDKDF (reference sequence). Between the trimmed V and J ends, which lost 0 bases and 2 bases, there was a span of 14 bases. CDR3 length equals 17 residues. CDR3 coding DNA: TGTGCCACCAGCAGAGATCTTGGCGGTCTGGGCAATCAGCCCCAGCATTTT. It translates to CATSRDLGGLGNQPQHF.

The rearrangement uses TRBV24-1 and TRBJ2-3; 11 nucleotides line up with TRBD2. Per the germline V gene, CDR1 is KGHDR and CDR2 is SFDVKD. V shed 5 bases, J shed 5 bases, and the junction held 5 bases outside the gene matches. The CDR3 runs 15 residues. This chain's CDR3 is CATSGSGGAKDTQYF. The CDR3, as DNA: TGTGCCACCAGTGGTAGCGGGGGGGCCAAAGATACGCAGTATTTT.

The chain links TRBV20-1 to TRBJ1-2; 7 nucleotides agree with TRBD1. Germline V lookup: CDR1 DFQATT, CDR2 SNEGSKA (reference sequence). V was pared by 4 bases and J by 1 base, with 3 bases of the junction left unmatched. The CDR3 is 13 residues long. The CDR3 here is CSAIDRVNYGYTF. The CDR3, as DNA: TGCAGTGCTATAGACAGGGTTAACTATGGCTACACCTTC.

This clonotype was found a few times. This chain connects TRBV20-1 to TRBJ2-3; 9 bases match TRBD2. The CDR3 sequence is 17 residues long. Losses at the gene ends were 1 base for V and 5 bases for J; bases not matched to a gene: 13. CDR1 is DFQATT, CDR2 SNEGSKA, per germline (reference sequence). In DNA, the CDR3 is TGCAGTGCTAGAGTCCCGAAGGGCGATAGCGGGGGAGATACGCAGTATTTT. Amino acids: CSARVPKGDSGGDTQYF.

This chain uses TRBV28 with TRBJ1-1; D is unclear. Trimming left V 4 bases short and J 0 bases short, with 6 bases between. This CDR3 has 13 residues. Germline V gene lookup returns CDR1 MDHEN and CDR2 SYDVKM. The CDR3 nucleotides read TGTGCCAGCAGTTCATCAATGAACACTGAAGCTTTCTTT. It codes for CASSSSMNTEAFF.

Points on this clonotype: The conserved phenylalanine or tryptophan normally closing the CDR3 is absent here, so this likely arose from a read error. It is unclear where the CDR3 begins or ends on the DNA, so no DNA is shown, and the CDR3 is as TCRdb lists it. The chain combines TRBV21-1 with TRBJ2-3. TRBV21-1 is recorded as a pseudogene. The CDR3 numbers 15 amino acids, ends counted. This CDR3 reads CASSEMVTSTDTQYS.